These 8 T cell receptor beta chains share one sample of origin, sequenced in a study of cytomegalovirus exposure and HLA in healthy donors. It was with 60 Vbeta and 13 Jbeta primers that the PCR ran. The protocol was immunoSEQ multiplex PCR, while the TCRdb copy is restricted to in-frame clones and leaves out a portion. The data hold some 190,000 clones, with 70% to 75% observed a single time. Sequences were obtained from PBMCs. These receptors were obtained from a man aged 25-45 years in good health and CMV-seropositive.

This chain connects TRBV11-2 to TRBJ2-3; the match to TRBD2 covers 8 bases. CDR1 SGHAT and CDR2 FQNNGV come from the germline V gene. This CDR3 spans 16 amino acids. V lost 5 bases, J lost 5 bases, and 12 bases stayed unmatched. Here the CDR3 reads CASSGLSGGIRDTQYF. The CDR3, as DNA: TGTGCCAGCAGCGGACTATCGGGGGGGATTAGAGATACGCAGTATTTT. Full variable domain (remainder filled in from reference TRBV11-2 and TRBJ2-3): EAGVAQSPRYKIIEKRQSVAFWCNPISGHATLYWYQQILGQGPKLLIQFQNNGVVDDSQLPKDRFSAERLKGVDSTLKIQPAKLEDSAVYLCASSGLSGGIRDTQYFGPGTRLTVL.

CDR3 region: CASSLFPGGASGELFF. DNA for the CDR3: TGTGCCAGCAGTTTATTCCCCGGGGGGGCGTCCGGGGAGCTGTTTTTT. The rearrangement uses TRBV27 and TRBJ2-2, with 8 positions matching TRBD2. V dropped 1 base and J dropped 6; count of bases not matched to a gene: 7. Looked up from germline, CDR1 is MNHEY and CDR2 is SMNVEV (reference sequence). The CDR3 consists of 16 residues.

The V call is TRBV14, the J call TRBJ1-6; D gene ambiguous. The V gene lost 1 base and the J gene lost 9 bases, with 7 bases spanning the gap. The germline CDR1 and CDR2 sequences are SGHDN and FVKESK. CDR3 length: 13 amino acids. CDR3: CASSQGSRSPLHF. In DNA form, the CDR3 reads TGTGCCAGCAGCCAAGGTTCGCGTTCACCCCTCCACTTT.

This clone was picked up a small number of times. The rearrangement links TRBV4-2 to TRBJ1-1; TRBD1 aligns across 7 bases. The germline gives CDR1 LGHNA, CDR2 YNFKEQ. The CDR3 loop spans 12 amino acids. V was pared by 4 bases and J by 9 bases, with 5 bases of the junction left unmatched. This chain's CDR3 is CASSPQQGKAFF. CDR3 DNA: TGTGCCAGCAGCCCCCAACAGGGGAAAGCTTTCTTT.

CDR3 DNA: TGTGCCAGCAGCTCGAATCCGGGACAGGGAACCTACGAGCAGTACTTC. This encodes CASSSNPGQGTYEQYF. The chain carries TRBV5-6 and TRBJ2-7; the match to TRBD1 covers 9 bases. This CDR3 has 16 amino acids. CDR1 and CDR2 (germline): SGHDT, YYEEEE. V dropped 3 bases and J dropped 2; count of bases not matched to a gene: 9. Variable domain in full (rest from reference TRBV5-6 and TRBJ2-7): DAGVTQSPTHLIKTRGQQVTLRCSPKSGHDTVSWYQQALGQGPQFIFQYYEEEERQRGNFPDRFSGHQFPNYSSELNVNALLLGDSALYLCASSSNPGQGTYEQYFGPGTRLTVT.

The CDR3 sequence is CASSRTGGGETQYF. The CDR3 nucleotides read TGCGCCAGCAGCCGGACAGGGGGTGGTGAGACCCAGTACTTC. The chain has TRBV5-1 and TRBJ2-5; 10 bases align to TRBD1. The CDR3 is made up of 14 amino acids. V was clipped by 4 bases and J by 5 bases; unmatched bases: 5. Germline values: CDR1 SGHRS, CDR2 YFSETQ.

The chain has TRBV10-3 and TRBJ2-3; 9 positions agree with TRBD1. CDR1 is ENHRY and CDR2 is SYGVKD in the germline V gene. The junction had 1 base not matched to a gene; V was cut back by 3 bases and J by 0 bases. This CDR3 contains 15 residues. CDR3 region: CAISEQGASTDTQYF. The CDR3 bases are TGTGCCATCAGTGAACAGGGGGCCAGCACAGATACGCAGTATTTT.

The CDR3 region is CASSFGGGTEAFF. In DNA, the CDR3 is TGTGCCAGCAGCTTCGGAGGTGGCACTGAAGCTTTCTTT. J is TRBJ1-1 and V is TRBV7-3; no clear D gene. CDR1 SGHTA and CDR2 FQGTGA come from the germline V gene. V was trimmed by 3 bases and J by 4 bases, leaving 9 bases between them. The length of the CDR3 is 13 residues.